The next 22 T cell receptor beta chains were all read from a single sample in a study of T cells in localized non-small cell lung cancer. Clones were read by immunoSEQ multiplex PCR, and TCRdb kept only the in-frame ones, dropping some. The sample has 30,000 to 45,000 clones, roughly nine tenths seen once. This material consisted of peripheral blood, taken before any cancer treatment. The source of these receptors is a female donor aged 60 or older with stage I lung adenocarcinoma.

The V and J genes are TRBV5-4 and TRBJ2-5; the D gene is possibly TRBD2 (5 bases). V gave up 3 bases and J gave up 2 bases, with 8 bases separating them. There are 13 residues in the CDR3. The germline CDR1 and CDR2 sequences are SGHNT and YYREEE (reference sequence). The CDR3 sequence: CASSWRGQETQYF. CDR3 in DNA: TGTGCCAGCAGCTGGCGAGGGCAAGAGACCCAGTACTTC.

The rearrangement links TRBV12-5 to TRBJ1-1, with a weak D call TRBD1 (6 bases). CDR3 length: 18 residues. Germline-derived CDR1 and CDR2 are LGHNT and FRNRAP. The V end was cut by 7 bases, the J end by 0 bases, with 24 bases between. The CDR3 region has the DNA TGTGCTAGTGATTTTCCCACAGGGCCAGCCAGAATGAACACTGAAGCTTTCTTT. It specifies CASDFPTGPARMNTEAFF. Drawing the rest from reference TRBV12-5 and TRBJ1-1, the complete variable domain is DARVTQTPRHKVTEMGQEVTMRCQPILGHNTVFWYRQTMMQGLELLAYFRNRAPLDDSGMPKDRFSAEMPDATLATLKIQPSEPRDSAVYFCASDFPTGPARMNTEAFFGQGTRLTVV.

The chain is built from TRBV9 and TRBJ2-3, with a tentative D call TRBD2 (5 bases). The ends were cut back, 3 bases at V and 3 bases at J, with 11 bases in the middle. Germline V gene data show CDR1 as SGDLS and CDR2 as YYNGEE. CDR3 size: 14 residues. The CDR3 reads CASSEIRGTDTQYF. The CDR3 nucleotides are TGTGCCAGCAGCGAGATTCGAGGGACAGATACGCAGTATTTT.

The rearrangement uses TRBV5-1 and TRBJ1-3; D perhaps matches TRBD1 (6 bases). There are 16 residues in the CDR3. Germline V CDR1 and CDR2: SGHRS, YFSETQ. The V gene lost 7 bases and the J gene lost 0 bases, with 17 bases spanning the gap. The CDR3 nucleotides read TGCGCCAGCCCTACAGGACAGACCCGCTCTGGAAACACCATATATTTT. Translation gives CASPTGQTRSGNTIYF. Full variable domain (remainder filled in from reference TRBV5-1 and TRBJ1-3): KAGVTQTPRYLIKTRGQQVTLSCSPISGHRSVSWYQQTPGQGLQFLFEYFSETQRNKGNFPGRFSGRQFSNSRSEMNVSTLELGDSALYLCASPTGQTRSGNTIYFGEGSWLTVV.

The chain is built from TRBV11-3 and TRBJ1-3; unclear D gene. CDR1 SGHNT and CDR2 YENEEA come from the germline V gene. This CDR3 is built from 12 residues. V gave up 4 bases and J gave up 9 bases, with 10 bases separating them. The CDR3 DNA follows: TGTGCCAGCAGCTCAGACGGATTCACCATATATTTT. It codes for CASSSDGFTIYF.

The chain employs TRBV4-1 and TRBJ1-5; possibly TRBD1 for D (5 bases). Looked up from germline, CDR1 is MGHRA and CDR2 is YSYEKL. The germline V and J ends were trimmed by 5 bases and 4 bases, with 12 bases remaining between them. The length of the CDR3 is 14 residues. CDR3 nucleotides: TGCGCCAGCAGCGATACAGGAAGGAATCAGCCCCAGCATTTT. Protein sequence: CASSDTGRNQPQHF.

The chain employs TRBV10-2 and TRBJ1-5; D might be TRBD1 (6 bases). V was cut by 1 base and J by 9 bases, with 19 bases left in between. The CDR3 has 16 amino acids. Germline loops: CDR1 WSHSY, CDR2 SAAADI. CDR3 DNA: TGCGCCAGCAGTGAGTTGGGGGCTCGGATTGTAGTGCCCCAGCATTTT. Protein product: CASSELGARIVVPQHF.

CDR3: CSVGQGTEAFF. The CDR3, as DNA: TGCAGCGTTGGACAGGGGACTGAAGCTTTCTTT. The chain employs TRBV29-1 and TRBJ1-1; 8 bases align to TRBD1. The CDR3 has 11 residues. Trimming took 4 bases from V and 5 from J; bases not matched to a gene: 0. Germline V gives CDR1 SQVTM, CDR2 ANQGSEA.

The chain employs TRBV6-5 and TRBJ1-5; 7 nucleotides line up with TRBD1. The ends lost 6 bases at V and 4 bases at J; junction bases unmatched: 3. Germline assignment: CDR1 MNHEY and CDR2 SVGAGI. The CDR3 covers 13 residues. CDR3 coding DNA: TGTGCCAGCAGACCGGACAGGAATCAGCCCCAGCATTTT. Translating gives CASRPDRNQPQHF.

This chain uses TRBV7-2 with TRBJ2-5; 12 bases align to TRBD2. The V segment lost 1 base and the J segment 6 bases; nucleotides outside the gene matches: 6. This CDR3 is built from 16 residues. Germline-derived CDR1 and CDR2 are SGHTA and FQGNSA. The CDR3 region is CASSLGLAGGRQTQYF. CDR3 bases: TGTGCCAGCAGCTTAGGCCTAGCGGGGGGGCGTCAGACCCAGTACTTC.

This chain links TRBV19 with TRBJ1-2; D unresolved. CDR1 and CDR2 (germline): LNHDA, SQIVND (reference sequence). The CDR3 consists of 16 residues. Trimming removed 1 base at V and 6 bases at J, with 18 bases between. The CDR3 nucleotides read TGTGCCAGTAGTATAGCACCCAGGCCCCACGGAAATGGCTACACCTTC. It yields the protein CASSIAPRPHGNGYTF.

The genes are TRBV6-1 and TRBJ1-1, with D possibly being TRBD1 (5 bases). CDR3 length: 16 residues. Looked up from germline, CDR1 is MNHNS and CDR2 is SASEGT. The V gene lost 2 bases and the J gene lost 6 bases, with 19 bases spanning the gap. CDR3 DNA: TGTGCCAGCAGTGAATACCCGGACATGAGGAAGGCTGAAGCTTTCTTT. Translation: CASSEYPDMRKAEAFF.

The rearrangement uses TRBV27 and TRBJ2-3; 7 bases are a match to TRBD2. After removal of 2 bases from V and 4 bases from J, the junction contained 3 bases not matched to a gene. The CDR3 runs 14 residues. Germline V gives CDR1 MNHEY, CDR2 SMNVEV (reference sequence). The CDR3 DNA sequence: TGTGCCAGCAGTTTAGGTGGGAGGGCAGATACGCAGTATTTT. Encoded protein: CASSLGGRADTQYF.

The chain joins TRBV19 to TRBJ2-7; weak D call: TRBD1 (6 bases). The CDR3 spans 15 residues. In germline, CDR1 is LNHDA, CDR2 SQIVND (reference sequence). Trimming shortened V by 6 bases and J by 6 bases, and 21 bases separated the two germline ends. CDR3: CASRNGVGARSEQYF. The CDR3 DNA follows: TGTGCCAGTAGGAACGGAGTGGGGGCGCGTAGCGAGCAGTACTTC.

The chain combines TRBV6-4 with TRBJ2-2, with D hard to call. Trimming shortened V by 0 bases and J by 1 base, and 3 bases separated the two germline ends. CDR3 size: 14 residues. Germline CDR1 MRHNA, CDR2 SNTAGT. The CDR3 reads CASSDSRNTGELFF. The CDR3 DNA reads as TGTGCCAGCAGTGACTCGCGGAACACCGGGGAGCTGTTTTTT.

V usage is TRBV7-2 and J usage is TRBJ1-5, with a weak D call TRBD1 (6 bases). CDR1 and CDR2 (germline): SGHTA, FQGNSA. The CDR3 is made up of 15 amino acids. V lost 4 bases to trimming and J lost 7 bases, with 17 bases between them. The CDR3 sequence: CASSSQQGFQQPQHF. CDR3 nucleotides: TGTGCCAGCAGCTCGCAACAGGGCTTCCAACAGCCCCAGCATTTT.

The chain uses TRBV19 and TRBJ2-3, with a possible D match to TRBD1 (6 bases). The CDR3 runs to 13 residues. V was cut by 7 bases and J by 4 bases, with 12 bases left in between. Germline lookup yields CDR1 LNHDA and CDR2 SQIVND (reference sequence). CDR3 sequence reads: CASMRAGADTQYF. The CDR3 DNA follows: TGTGCCAGTATGAGGGCAGGGGCAGATACGCAGTATTTT.

The genes are TRBV7-2 and TRBJ2-2; D might be TRBD1 or TRBD2, each matching 5 bases. The V gene lost 6 bases and the J gene lost 4 bases, with 15 bases spanning the gap. The CDR3 has 15 residues. CDR1 and CDR2 (germline): SGHTA, FQGNSA. Written as DNA, the CDR3 is TGTGCCAGCAGTCGACCGAGGGACCTCACCGGGGAGCTGTTTTTT. Amino acids: CASSRPRDLTGELFF.

This sequence joins TRBV5-6 and TRBJ2-2; D tentatively fits TRBD1 or TRBD2 (5 bases each). CDR3 length: 17 amino acids. Per germline, CDR1 SGHDT and CDR2 YYEEEE. Between the trimmed V and J ends, which lost 1 base and 7 bases, there was a span of 20 bases. CDR3: CASSLFSTDMRGGELFF. The CDR3 DNA follows: TGTGCCAGCAGCTTGTTTTCTACAGACATGAGGGGCGGGGAGCTGTTTTTT. Filled out from reference TRBV5-6 and TRBJ2-2, the complete variable domain reads DAGVTQSPTHLIKTRGQQVTLRCSPKSGHDTVSWYQQALGQGPQFIFQYYEEEERQRGNFPDRFSGHQFPNYSSELNVNALLLGDSALYLCASSLFSTDMRGGELFFGEGSRLTVL.

This sequence joins TRBV19 and TRBJ2-7; possibly TRBD2 for D (5 bases). This CDR3 is built from 14 residues. Germline CDR1 and CDR2: LNHDA and SQIVND (reference sequence). V was trimmed by 0 bases and J by 3 bases, leaving 9 bases between them. In DNA, the CDR3 is TGTGCCAGTAGTATAGATCGCGGAGGCTACGAGCAGTACTTC. It translates to CASSIDRGGYEQYF. Variable domain in full (rest from reference TRBV19 and TRBJ2-7): DGGITQSPKYLFRKEGQNVTLSCEQNLNHDAMYWYRQDPGQGLRLIYYSQIVNDFQKGDIAEGYSVSREKKESFPLTVTSAQKNPTAFYLCASSIDRGGYEQYFGPGTRLTVT.

The gene calls are TRBV27 and TRBJ2-4; D gene unclear. CDR1 and CDR2 from the germline V gene are MNHEY and SMNVEV (reference sequence). The CDR3 consists of 15 residues. V was shortened by 2 bases and J by 0 bases, with 8 bases between the two germline ends. This CDR3 is CASSLTSLAKNIQYF. The CDR3 nucleotides are TGTGCCAGCAGTTTAACCAGCCTAGCCAAAAACATTCAGTACTTC.

The chain joins TRBV6-4 to TRBJ2-1; tentatively, D is TRBD1 (5 bases). V gave up 4 bases and J gave up 10 bases, with 14 bases separating them. Germline V gene data show CDR1 as MRHNA and CDR2 as SNTAGT. CDR3 length: 13 residues. CDR3 loop: CASSVGQGGEQFF. CDR3 bases: TGTGCCAGCAGTGTGGGGCAGGGTGGAGAGCAGTTCTTC.